This T cell receptor (beta chain) emerged from a study of CD8+CD57+ T cells in acquired aplastic anemia. About the research overall: Sorted CD4+ and CD8+ cell DNA averaged roughly 3.2 ug. CD4+ cell libraries from healthy donors averaged about 11 million reads. Whole-study results and caveats: Comparison of patients with controls identified 25 to 35 shared CD8+ CDR3 sequences. Between patients and controls, CD8+ Simpson's diversity did not vary significantly.

Germline CDR1 and CDR2: DFQATT and SNEGSKA (reference sequence). CDR3 length: 14 amino acids. CDR3 and TCR beta VDJ profiling relied on genomic DNA as the template. TCRdb itself ran the reads through MiXCR, one entry per CDR3 protein. Of fewer than 100,000 distinct CDR3 sequences listed, less than 60% are singletons. Remarks on this clonotype: The antigen is not known. Relative to the germline gene, one junction end is altered; a read error may explain this.

This clonotype was sampled from a human donor in good health, serving as a control. This chain uses TRBV20-1 with TRBJ2-2; 8 nucleotides agree with TRBD1. The sequencing sample was made of sorted CD4+, CD8+, or CD8+CD57+ T cells (not recorded which) from PBMCs. The CDR3 bases are TGCAGTGCTAGAGGACAGGGGAACACCGGGAAGCTGTTTTTT. This sequence encodes CSARGQGNTGKLFF.